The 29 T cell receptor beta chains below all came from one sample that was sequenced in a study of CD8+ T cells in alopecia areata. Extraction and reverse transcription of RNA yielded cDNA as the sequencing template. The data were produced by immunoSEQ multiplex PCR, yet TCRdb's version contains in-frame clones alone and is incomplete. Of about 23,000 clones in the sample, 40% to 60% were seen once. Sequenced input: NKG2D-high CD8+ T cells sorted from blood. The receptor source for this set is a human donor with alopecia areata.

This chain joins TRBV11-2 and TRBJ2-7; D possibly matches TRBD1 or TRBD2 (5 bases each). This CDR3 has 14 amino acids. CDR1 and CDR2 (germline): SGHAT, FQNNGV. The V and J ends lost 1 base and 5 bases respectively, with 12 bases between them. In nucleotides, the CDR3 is TGTGCCAGCAGCTTAGGAGGGGCAGGCCACGAGCAGTACTTC. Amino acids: CASSLGGAGHEQYF.

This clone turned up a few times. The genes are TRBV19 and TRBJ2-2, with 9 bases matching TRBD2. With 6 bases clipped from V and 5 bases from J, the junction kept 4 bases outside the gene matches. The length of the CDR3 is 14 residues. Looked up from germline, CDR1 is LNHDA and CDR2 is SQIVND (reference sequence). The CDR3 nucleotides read TGTGCCAGTAGCTGGGGACTAGCAACCGGGGAGCTGTTTTTT. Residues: CASSWGLATGELFF.

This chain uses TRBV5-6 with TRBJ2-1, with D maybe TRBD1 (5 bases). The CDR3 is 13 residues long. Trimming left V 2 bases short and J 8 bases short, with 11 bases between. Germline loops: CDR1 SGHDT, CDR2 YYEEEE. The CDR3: CASSFPGMDEQFF. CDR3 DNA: TGTGCCAGCAGCTTCCCAGGGATGGATGAGCAGTTCTTC.

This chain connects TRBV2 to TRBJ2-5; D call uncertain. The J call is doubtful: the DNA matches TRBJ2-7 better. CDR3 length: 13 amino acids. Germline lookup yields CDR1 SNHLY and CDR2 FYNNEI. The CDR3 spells CASSDHRNYEQYF. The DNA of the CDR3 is TGTGCCAGCAGTGACCACAGAAACTACGAGCAGTACTTC.

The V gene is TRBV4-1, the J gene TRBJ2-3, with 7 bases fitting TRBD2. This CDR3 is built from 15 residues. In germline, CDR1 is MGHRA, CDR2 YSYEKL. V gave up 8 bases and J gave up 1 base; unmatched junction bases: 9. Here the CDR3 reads CASQNRAGGTDTQYF. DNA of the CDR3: TGCGCCAGCCAAAATCGGGCGGGGGGCACAGATACGCAGTATTTT.

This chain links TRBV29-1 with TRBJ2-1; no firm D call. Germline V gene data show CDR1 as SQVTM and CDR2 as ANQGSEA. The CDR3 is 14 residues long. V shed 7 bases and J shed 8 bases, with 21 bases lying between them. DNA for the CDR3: TGCAGCGCCCCCCGTCCCGAGACTTCGGATGAGCAGTTCTTC. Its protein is CSAPRPETSDEQFF.

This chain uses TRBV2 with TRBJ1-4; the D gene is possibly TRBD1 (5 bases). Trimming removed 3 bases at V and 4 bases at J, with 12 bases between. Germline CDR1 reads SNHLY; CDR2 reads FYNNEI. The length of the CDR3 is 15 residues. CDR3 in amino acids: CASSDWQGSNEKLFF. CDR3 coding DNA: TGTGCCAGCAGTGACTGGCAGGGTAGTAATGAAAAACTGTTTTTT.

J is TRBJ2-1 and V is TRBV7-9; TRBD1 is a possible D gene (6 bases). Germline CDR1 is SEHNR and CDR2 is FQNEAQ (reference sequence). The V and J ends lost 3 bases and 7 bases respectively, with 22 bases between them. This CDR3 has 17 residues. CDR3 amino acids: CASSFPTGIGPRNEQFF. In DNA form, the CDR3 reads TGTGCCAGCAGCTTCCCGACAGGTATAGGACCAAGAAATGAGCAGTTCTTC.

The CDR3 region is CASATSAAGALGNYGYTF. The DNA for the CDR3 is TGTGCCAGCGCAACGTCTGCCGCAGGGGCGCTGGGGAACTATGGCTACACCTTC. This chain links TRBV10-3 with TRBJ1-2, with D possibly matching TRBD1 (6 bases). Germline loops: CDR1 ENHRY, CDR2 SYGVKD. CDR3 length: 18 residues. Deletions cut 10 bases from V and 2 bases from J, with 29 bases between.

The CDR3 is CASSQDGDEQFF. Written as DNA, the CDR3 is TGCGCCAGCAGCCAAGATGGAGACGAGCAGTTCTTC. V is TRBV4-1 and J is TRBJ2-1, with unresolved D. The CDR3 has 12 residues. Germline lookup yields CDR1 MGHRA and CDR2 YSYEKL. V was shortened by 0 bases and J by 10 bases, with 7 bases between the two germline ends.

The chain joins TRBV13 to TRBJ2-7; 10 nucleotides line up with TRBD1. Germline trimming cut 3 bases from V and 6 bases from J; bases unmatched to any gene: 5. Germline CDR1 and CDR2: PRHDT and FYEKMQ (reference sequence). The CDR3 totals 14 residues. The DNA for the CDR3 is TGTGCCAGCAGCTTCGGGACAGGGGACCGCGAGCAGTACTTC. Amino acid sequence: CASSFGTGDREQYF.

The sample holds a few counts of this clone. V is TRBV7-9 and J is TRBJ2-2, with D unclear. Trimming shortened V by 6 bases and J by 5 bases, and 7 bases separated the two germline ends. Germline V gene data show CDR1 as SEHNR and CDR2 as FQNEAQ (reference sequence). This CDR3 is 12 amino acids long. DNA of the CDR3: TGTGCCAGCAGGGAAGGGACCGGGGAGCTGTTTTTT. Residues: CASREGTGELFF.

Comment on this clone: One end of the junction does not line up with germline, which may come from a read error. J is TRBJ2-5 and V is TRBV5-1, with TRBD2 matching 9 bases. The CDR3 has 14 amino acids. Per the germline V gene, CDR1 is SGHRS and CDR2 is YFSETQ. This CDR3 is CASSGAGGPETQYF. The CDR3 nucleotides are TGTGCCAGCAGCGGGGCGGGAGGGCCGGAGACCCAGTACTTC. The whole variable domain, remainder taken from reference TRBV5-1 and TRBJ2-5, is KAGVTQTPRYLIKTRGQQVTLSCSPISGHRSVSWYQQTPGQGLQFLFEYFSETQRNKGNFPGRFSGRQFSNSRSEMNVSTLELGDSALYLCASSGAGGPETQYFGPGTRLLVL.

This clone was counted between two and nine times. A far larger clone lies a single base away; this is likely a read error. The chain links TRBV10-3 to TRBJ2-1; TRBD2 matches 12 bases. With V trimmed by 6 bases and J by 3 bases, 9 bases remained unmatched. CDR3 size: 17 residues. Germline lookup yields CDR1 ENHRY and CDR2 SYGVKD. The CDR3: CAISPLSSGRVYNEQFF. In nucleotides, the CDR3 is TGTGCCATCAGCCCTCTCTCTAGCGGGAGGGTCTACAATGAGCAGTTCTTC.

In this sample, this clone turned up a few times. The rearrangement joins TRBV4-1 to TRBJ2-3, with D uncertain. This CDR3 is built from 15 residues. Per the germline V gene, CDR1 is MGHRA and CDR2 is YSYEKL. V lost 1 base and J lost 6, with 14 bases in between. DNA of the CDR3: TGCGCCAGCAGCCAAGGCCCTGGATGGGCCGATACGCAGTATTTT. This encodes CASSQGPGWADTQYF.

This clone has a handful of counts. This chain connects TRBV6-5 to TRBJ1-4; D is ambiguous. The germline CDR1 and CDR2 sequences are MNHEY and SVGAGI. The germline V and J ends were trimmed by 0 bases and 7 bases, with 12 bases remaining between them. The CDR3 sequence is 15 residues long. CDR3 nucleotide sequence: TGTGCCAGCAGTTACTCAGGCGGGATTGGTGAAAAACTGTTTTTT. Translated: CASSYSGGIGEKLFF.

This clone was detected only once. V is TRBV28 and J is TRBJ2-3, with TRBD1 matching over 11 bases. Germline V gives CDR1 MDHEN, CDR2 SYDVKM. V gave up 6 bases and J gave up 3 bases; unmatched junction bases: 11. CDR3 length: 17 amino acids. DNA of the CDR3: TGTGCCAGCAGCCCACCAACCGGGACAGGGGGTACAGATACGCAGTATTTT. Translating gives CASSPPTGTGGTDTQYF. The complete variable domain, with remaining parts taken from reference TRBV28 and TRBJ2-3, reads DVKVTQSSRYLVKRTGEKVFLECVQDMDHENMFWYRQDPGLGLRLIYFSYDVKMKEKGDIPEGYSVSREKKERFSLILESASTNQTSMYLCASSPPTGTGGTDTQYFGPGTRLTVL.

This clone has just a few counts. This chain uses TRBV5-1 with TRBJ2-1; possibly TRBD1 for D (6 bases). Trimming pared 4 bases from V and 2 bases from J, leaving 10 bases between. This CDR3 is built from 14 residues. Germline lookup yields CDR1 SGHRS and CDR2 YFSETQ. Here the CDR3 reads CASSQGITYNEQFF. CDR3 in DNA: TGCGCCAGCAGCCAGGGGATTACCTACAATGAGCAGTTCTTC.

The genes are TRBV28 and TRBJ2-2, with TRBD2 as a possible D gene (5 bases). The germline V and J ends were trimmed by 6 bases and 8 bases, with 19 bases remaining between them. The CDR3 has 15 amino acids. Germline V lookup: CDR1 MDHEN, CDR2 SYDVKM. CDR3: CASSVLGPPRGELFF. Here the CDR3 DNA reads TGTGCCAGCAGCGTACTAGGACCACCAAGAGGGGAGCTGTTTTTT.

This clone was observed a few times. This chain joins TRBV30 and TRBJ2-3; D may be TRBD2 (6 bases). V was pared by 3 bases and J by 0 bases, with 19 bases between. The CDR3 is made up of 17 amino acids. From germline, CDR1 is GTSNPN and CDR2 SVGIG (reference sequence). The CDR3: CAWSHHHGGTSTDTQYF. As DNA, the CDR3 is TGTGCCTGGAGCCATCACCACGGGGGTACTAGCACAGATACGCAGTATTTT. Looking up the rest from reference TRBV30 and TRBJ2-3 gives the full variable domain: SQTIHQWPATLVQPVGSPLSLECTVEGTSNPNLYWYRQAAGRGLQLLFYSVGIGQISSEVPQNLSASRPQDRQFILSSKKLLLSDSGFYLCAWSHHHGGTSTDTQYFGPGTRLTVL.

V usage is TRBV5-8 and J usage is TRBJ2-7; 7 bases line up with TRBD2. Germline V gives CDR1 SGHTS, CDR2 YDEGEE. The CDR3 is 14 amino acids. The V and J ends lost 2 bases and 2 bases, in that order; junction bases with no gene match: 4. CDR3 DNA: TGTGCCAGCAGCTTCTCGGGAGGCCCCTACGAGCAGTACTTC. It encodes CASSFSGGPYEQYF. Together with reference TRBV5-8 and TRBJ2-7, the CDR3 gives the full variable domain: EAGVTQSPTHLIKTRGQQATLRCSPISGHTSVYWYQQALGLGLQFLLWYDEGEERNRGNFPPRFSGRQFPNYSSELNVNALELEDSALYLCASSFSGGPYEQYFGPGTRLTVT.

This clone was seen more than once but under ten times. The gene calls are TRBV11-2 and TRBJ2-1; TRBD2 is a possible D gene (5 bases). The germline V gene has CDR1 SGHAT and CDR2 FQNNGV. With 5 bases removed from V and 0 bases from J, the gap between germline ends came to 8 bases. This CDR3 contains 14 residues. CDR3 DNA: TGTGCCAGCAGCCTGGGGAGCTCCTACAATGAGCAGTTCTTC. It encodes CASSLGSSYNEQFF.

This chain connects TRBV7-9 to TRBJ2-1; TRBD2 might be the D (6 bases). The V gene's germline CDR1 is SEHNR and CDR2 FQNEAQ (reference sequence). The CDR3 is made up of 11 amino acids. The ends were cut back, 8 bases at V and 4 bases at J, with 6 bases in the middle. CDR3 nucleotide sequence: TGTGCCAGCCGGGGGTACAATGAGCAGTTCTTC. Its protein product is CASRGYNEQFF. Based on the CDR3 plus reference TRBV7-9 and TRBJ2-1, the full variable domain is DTGVSQNPRHKITKRGQNVTFRCDPISEHNRLYWYRQTLGQGPEFLTYFQNEAQLEKSRLLSDRFSAERPKGSFSTLEIQRTEQGDSAMYLCASRGYNEQFFGPGTRLTVL.

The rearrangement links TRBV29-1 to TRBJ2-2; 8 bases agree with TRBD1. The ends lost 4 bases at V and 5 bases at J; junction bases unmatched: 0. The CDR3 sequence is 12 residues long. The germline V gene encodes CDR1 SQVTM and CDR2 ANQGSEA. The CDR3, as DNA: TGCAGCGTTGGACAGGGGACCGGGGAGCTGTTTTTT. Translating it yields CSVGQGTGELFF.

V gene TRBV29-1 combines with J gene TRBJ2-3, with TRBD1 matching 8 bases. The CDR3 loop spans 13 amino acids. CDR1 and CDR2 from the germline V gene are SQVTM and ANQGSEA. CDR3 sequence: CGVRTGLTDTQYF. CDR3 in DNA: TGCGGGGTCCGGACAGGGTTAACAGATACGCAGTATTTT.

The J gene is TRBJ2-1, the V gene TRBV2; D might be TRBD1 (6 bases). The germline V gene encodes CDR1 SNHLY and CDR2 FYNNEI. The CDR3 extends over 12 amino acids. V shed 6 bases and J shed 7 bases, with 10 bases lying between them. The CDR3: CASRPDRNEQFF. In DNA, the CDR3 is TGTGCCAGCAGACCAGACAGGAATGAGCAGTTCTTC.

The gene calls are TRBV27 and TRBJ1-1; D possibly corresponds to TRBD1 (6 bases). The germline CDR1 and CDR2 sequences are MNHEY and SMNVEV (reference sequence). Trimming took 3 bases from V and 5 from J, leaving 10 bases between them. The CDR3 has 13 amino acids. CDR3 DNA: TGTGCCAGCAGTTTGTGGGGGGCTACTGAAGCTTTCTTT. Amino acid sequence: CASSLWGATEAFF.

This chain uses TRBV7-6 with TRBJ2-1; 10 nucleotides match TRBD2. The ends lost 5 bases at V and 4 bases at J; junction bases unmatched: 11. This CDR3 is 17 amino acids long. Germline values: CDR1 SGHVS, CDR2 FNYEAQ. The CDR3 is CASSVYSGTSDYNEQFF. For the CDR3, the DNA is TGTGCCAGCAGCGTATACTCCGGGACTAGCGATTACAATGAGCAGTTCTTC.

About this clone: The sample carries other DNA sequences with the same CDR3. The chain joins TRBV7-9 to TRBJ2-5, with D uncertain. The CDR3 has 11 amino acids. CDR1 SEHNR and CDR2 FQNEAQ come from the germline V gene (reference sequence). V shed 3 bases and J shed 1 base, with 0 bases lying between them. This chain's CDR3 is CASSFQETQYF. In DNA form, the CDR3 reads TGTGCCAGCAGCTTCCAAGAGACCCAGTACTTC.